The 8 T cell receptor beta chains below were found in one sample sequenced in a study of blood T cell repertoires in COVID-19. Only in-frame clones appear in the TCRdb table, and some are missing; sequencing was by immunoSEQ multiplex PCR. Among roughly 120,000 clones listed, approximately 83% were seen once. The sequenced material came from peripheral blood. These receptors all stem from a woman in her 70s with acute or convalescent COVID-19.

Comment on this clone: The junction differs from germline at one of its ends, possibly a read error. The chain links TRBV28 to TRBJ1-2; D is perhaps TRBD1 (5 bases). Germline CDR1 reads MDHEN; CDR2 reads SYDVKM. The CDR3 is 13 amino acids. The CDR3 is CASSLGVLRGCTF. The CDR3 DNA sequence: TGTGCCAGCAGTTTAGGGGTACTAAGGGGCTGCACCTTC.

This chain joins TRBV19 and TRBJ2-3; 9 positions agree with TRBD1. The CDR3 extends over 14 amino acids. Germline CDR1 is LNHDA and CDR2 is SQIVND (reference sequence). The V and J ends lost 5 bases and 3 bases, in that order; junction bases with no gene match: 3. The CDR3: CASSADRGTDTQYF. The CDR3 region has the DNA TGTGCCAGTAGTGCGGACAGGGGAACAGATACGCAGTATTTT.

The rearrangement uses TRBV27 and TRBJ2-7; the match to TRBD2 covers 8 bases. Germline V gene sequence: CDR1 MNHEY, CDR2 SMNVEV (reference sequence). The trim removed 8 bases at V and 3 bases at J, leaving 6 bases unmatched. This CDR3 is built from 13 residues. CDR3 protein: CASRKRGLYEQYF. In DNA, the CDR3 is TGTGCCAGCCGAAAGCGGGGGCTCTACGAGCAGTACTTC.

The J gene is TRBJ2-7, the V gene TRBV18, with a tentative D call TRBD2 (6 bases). The germline V and J ends were trimmed by 2 bases and 2 bases, with 10 bases remaining between them. Germline CDR1 reads KGHSH; CDR2 reads LQKENI. The CDR3 length is 14 residues. This CDR3 is CASSPAGRAYEQYF. CDR3 DNA: TGTGCCAGCTCACCAGCCGGGAGAGCCTACGAGCAGTACTTC.

V gene TRBV18 combines with J gene TRBJ1-5; D may be TRBD1 (6 bases). The CDR3 is 16 amino acids. The V gene's germline CDR1 is KGHSH and CDR2 LQKENI. Trimming took off 8 bases at V and 1 base at J, with 18 bases between the two ends. The CDR3 region has the DNA TGTGCCAGCGCATCGGGGGGGCCTTTAAGCAATCAGCCCCAGCATTTT. This sequence encodes CASASGGPLSNQPQHF. The entire variable domain, with the rest obtained from reference TRBV18 and TRBJ1-5, is as follows: NAGVMQNPRHLVRRRGQEARLRCSPMKGHSHVYWYRQLPEEGLKFMVYLQKENIIDESGMPKERFSAEFPKEGPSILRIQQVVRGDSAAYFCASASGGPLSNQPQHFGDGTRLSIL.

The chain carries TRBV5-4 and TRBJ2-6; D is unresolved. The germline CDR1 and CDR2 sequences are SGHNT and YYREEE (reference sequence). The V and J ends lost 4 bases and 0 bases respectively, with 11 bases between them. CDR3 length: 16 amino acids. The CDR3: CASSDFLSSGANVLTF. CDR3 DNA sequence: TGTGCCAGCAGCGACTTTTTGAGCTCTGGGGCCAACGTCCTGACTTTC.

The chain couples TRBV28 to TRBJ2-1; 12 bases agree with TRBD2. CDR1 MDHEN and CDR2 SYDVKM come from the germline V gene. The CDR3 spans 15 residues. The V segment lost 2 bases and the J segment 5 bases; nucleotides outside the gene matches: 1. As DNA, the CDR3 is TGTGCCAGCAGTTTAAGACTAGCGGGGGACAATGAGCAGTTCTTC. It is translated as CASSLRLAGDNEQFF.

V and J are TRBV2 and TRBJ2-3, with 13 bases fitting TRBD2. The CDR3 sequence is 17 residues long. J was trimmed by 0 bases and V by 3 bases; bases with no gene match: 3. Germline CDR1 is SNHLY and CDR2 is FYNNEI. The CDR3 nucleotides are TGTGCCAGCAGTGAGACTAGCGGGGGGCGAAGCACAGATACGCAGTATTTT. This translates into CASSETSGGRSTDTQYF.